These 21 T cell receptor beta chains share one sample of origin, sequenced in a study of cytomegalovirus exposure and HLA in healthy donors. With 60 Vbeta and 13 Jbeta primers, the PCR was carried out. Sequencing was performed with immunoSEQ multiplex PCR; in TCRdb, only in-frame clones are kept and a portion is missing. This sample has about 110,000 clones, with 50% to 65% found just once. The sample comprised PBMCs. These receptors were collected from a young man in good health and CMV-seropositive.

The chain has TRBV7-8 and TRBJ2-5; D may be TRBD2 (6 bases). CDR1 SGHVS and CDR2 FQNEAQ come from the germline V gene. Trimming left V 5 bases short and J 3 bases short, with 16 bases between. The CDR3 is 15 amino acids. CDR3 coding DNA: TGTGCCAGCAGCCGCCGGGACTTTACAAAAGAGACCCAGTACTTC. Its translation is CASSRRDFTKETQYF.

This clone showed up just a few times. This sequence joins TRBV9 and TRBJ1-1, with no clear D. This CDR3 is built from 14 residues. Trimming took off 5 bases at V and 0 bases at J, with 11 bases between the two ends. Germline values: CDR1 SGDLS, CDR2 YYNGEE. The CDR3 bases are TGTGCCAGCAGTGAGATCCAAATGAACACTGAAGCTTTCTTT. It encodes CASSEIQMNTEAFF.

This clone appeared a few times. The chain has TRBV30 and TRBJ2-7; 7 nucleotides line up with TRBD1. CDR3 length equals 13 residues. CDR1 is GTSNPN, CDR2 SVGIG, per germline (reference sequence). V lost 6 bases, J lost 2 bases, and 7 bases stayed unmatched. The CDR3 nucleotides are TGTGCCTGCAAAAGGGACAGCCCCTACGAGCAGTACTTC. It yields the protein CACKRDSPYEQYF.

The chain has TRBV19 and TRBJ2-7, with 9 positions matching TRBD2. Per germline, CDR1 LNHDA and CDR2 SQIVND (reference sequence). The V segment lost 2 bases and the J segment 0 bases; nucleotides outside the gene matches: 2. This CDR3 has 15 residues. CDR3 in amino acids: CASSIRGGDSYEQYF. CDR3 bases: TGTGCCAGTAGTATACGCGGGGGGGACTCCTACGAGCAGTACTTC.

This chain connects TRBV2 to TRBJ2-7; TRBD2 might be the D (5 bases). CDR1 and CDR2 (germline): SNHLY, FYNNEI. Deletions cut 4 bases from V and 2 bases from J, with 12 bases between. This CDR3 contains 14 residues. CDR3 residues: CASSGTGNPYEQYF. CDR3 DNA: TGTGCCAGCAGTGGAACCGGGAACCCCTACGAGCAGTACTTC.

The chain couples TRBV7-9 to TRBJ1-2; D is ambiguous. In germline, CDR1 is SEHNR, CDR2 FQNEAQ (reference sequence). Trimming took 1 base from V and 10 from J, leaving 13 bases between them. This CDR3 has 13 amino acids. CDR3 sequence reads: CASSLEPKPVYTF. The DNA for the CDR3 is TGTGCCAGCAGCTTAGAGCCAAAACCTGTCTACACCTTC.

The V gene is TRBV29-1, the J gene TRBJ2-3; D uncertain. The V and J ends lost 0 bases and 0 bases respectively, with 10 bases between them. There are 15 residues in the CDR3. In germline, CDR1 is SQVTM, CDR2 ANQGSEA. Here the CDR3 reads CSVEDYASSTDTQYF. CDR3 coding DNA: TGCAGCGTTGAAGACTACGCCTCAAGCACAGATACGCAGTATTTT.

The CDR3 coding sequence is TGTGCCAGCAGCTTGCTGACAGGGGGCAAGGTTGAAGCTTTCTTT. It codes for CASSLLTGGKVEAFF. The rearrangement uses TRBV5-6 and TRBJ1-1, with TRBD1 matching over 10 bases. This CDR3 region has 15 residues. Germline CDR1 is SGHDT and CDR2 is YYEEEE. The ends lost 1 base at V and 7 bases at J; junction bases unmatched: 7.

This clone was picked up a small number of times. This sequence joins TRBV9 and TRBJ2-5, with D possibly TRBD2 on 7 matching bases. V was trimmed by 3 bases and J by 2 bases, leaving 20 bases between them. This CDR3 is built from 17 residues. The germline V gene encodes CDR1 SGDLS and CDR2 YYNGEE. For the CDR3, the DNA is TGTGCCAGCAGCGCCGGACTAGTAGGGGGTGGGCAAGAGACCCAGTACTTC. Encoded protein: CASSAGLVGGGQETQYF.

This chain joins TRBV11-3 and TRBJ2-5; 14 bases match TRBD2. The junction had 7 bases not matched to a gene; V was cut back by 5 bases and J by 2 bases. CDR1 is SGHNT and CDR2 is YENEEA in the germline V gene. There are 17 residues in the CDR3. CDR3 in amino acids: CASSQGLAGDIQETQYF. In DNA form, the CDR3 reads TGTGCCAGCAGCCAGGGACTAGCGGGGGATATACAAGAGACCCAGTACTTC.

The genes are TRBV27 and TRBJ1-1, with TRBD1 as a possible D gene (6 bases). Trimming stripped 6 bases from V and 7 bases from J, with 15 bases between. Germline loops: CDR1 MNHEY, CDR2 SMNVEV (reference sequence). The CDR3 has 13 amino acids. CDR3 DNA sequence: TGTGCCAGCAGCAGATCAGGACAGATTGAAGCTTTCTTT. Its translation is CASSRSGQIEAFF.

This chain uses TRBV7-2 with TRBJ2-7; TRBD1 might be the D (6 bases). There are 14 residues in the CDR3. Deletions cut 5 bases from V and 3 bases from J, with 14 bases between. Germline-derived CDR1 and CDR2 are SGHTA and FQGNSA. CDR3 sequence (DNA): TGTGCCAGCAGCCCACGGGACACATACTACGAGCAGTACTTC. Translation: CASSPRDTYYEQYF.

This clone was observed a few times. The J gene is TRBJ2-3, the V gene TRBV4-1; 7 bases are shared with TRBD1. Unmatched junction bases numbered 16, after V lost 4 bases and J lost 0 bases. Germline loops: CDR1 MGHRA, CDR2 YSYEKL. There are 19 residues in the CDR3. The CDR3 reads CASSPRGTSSTSSTDTQYF. As DNA, the CDR3 is TGCGCCAGCAGCCCCAGGGGGACCTCCTCCACTTCCAGCACAGATACGCAGTATTTT.

V is TRBV5-4 and J is TRBJ1-1; D perhaps matches TRBD1 (5 bases). The germline V gene has CDR1 SGHNT and CDR2 YYREEE (reference sequence). Trimming shortened V by 4 bases and J by 4 bases, and 11 bases separated the two germline ends. The CDR3 covers 13 residues. The CDR3 loop is CASSPGGGTEAFF. The CDR3 DNA is TGTGCCAGCAGCCCGGGGGGGGGCACTGAAGCTTTCTTT.

The chain combines TRBV11-3 with TRBJ1-2, with D maybe TRBD1 (5 bases). V lost 1 base and J lost 4, with 10 bases in between. This CDR3 has 14 residues. CDR1 SGHNT and CDR2 YENEEA come from the germline V gene. The CDR3 nucleotides read TGTGCCAGCAGCTTAGGGGGCAGTCGCTATGGCTACACCTTC. Its translation: CASSLGGSRYGYTF.

The chain uses TRBV10-2 and TRBJ2-7; 7 nucleotides align to TRBD1. Germline CDR1 is WSHSY and CDR2 is SAAADI. There are 16 residues in the CDR3. V dropped 4 bases and J dropped 4; count of bases not matched to a gene: 13. The CDR3 here is CASSGPVVTGQYEQYF. The CDR3 nucleotides read TGCGCCAGCAGTGGCCCGGTTGTGACAGGGCAGTACGAGCAGTACTTC.

This rearrangement joins TRBV27 to TRBJ1-2; the D gene is possibly TRBD1 (6 bases). V dropped 7 bases and J dropped 4 bases, with 16 bases sitting between them. This CDR3 comprises 14 residues. In germline, CDR1 is MNHEY, CDR2 SMNVEV (reference sequence). In nucleotides, the CDR3 is TGTGCCAGCAAACCAATTCAGGGGCTCTATGGCTACACCTTC. As protein: CASKPIQGLYGYTF.

CDR3: CASSATGTKEAPPFSYEQYF. The CDR3 region has the DNA TGTGCCAGCAGTGCCACCGGGACAAAAGAGGCCCCCCCCTTCTCCTACGAGCAGTACTTC. The rearrangement uses TRBV6-4 and TRBJ2-7; D perhaps matches TRBD1 (6 bases). V was clipped by 4 bases and J by 0 bases, with 28 bases between them. There are 20 residues in the CDR3. Germline V gene data show CDR1 as MRHNA and CDR2 as SNTAGT.

This chain links TRBV9 with TRBJ1-2; D is perhaps TRBD1 (5 bases). CDR1 and CDR2 (germline): SGDLS, YYNGEE. The CDR3 consists of 17 residues. Deletions cut 3 bases from V and 0 bases from J, with 18 bases between. CDR3 in DNA: TGTGCCAGCAGCGCCCCCACCGGACACCGAACTAACTATGGCTACACCTTC. Protein: CASSAPTGHRTNYGYTF.

This chain connects TRBV27 to TRBJ2-5; TRBD2 matches at 13 bases. V shed 3 bases and J 4 bases; nucleotides not matched to a gene: 8. The V gene's germline CDR1 is MNHEY and CDR2 SMNVEV (reference sequence). The CDR3 has 17 amino acids. CDR3 sequence (DNA): TGTGCCAGCAGTTTCCTACTAGCGGGGGGGCCTGGAGAGACCCAGTACTTC. Residues: CASSFLLAGGPGETQYF.

This chain links TRBV9 with TRBJ2-3, with a tentative D call TRBD2 (6 bases). This CDR3 is 16 amino acids long. CDR1 and CDR2 from the germline V gene are SGDLS and YYNGEE. Trimming removed 4 bases at V and 0 bases at J, with 15 bases between. This CDR3 is CASSPTGTGSTDTQYF. Written as DNA, the CDR3 is TGTGCCAGCAGCCCAACCGGGACTGGTAGCACAGATACGCAGTATTTT.